The 11 T cell receptor beta chains below were found in one sample sequenced in a study of T cell repertoires in cytomegalovirus infection. For these receptors, no antigen is known. TCRdb reprocessed the reads with MiXCR, giving one entry per CDR3 protein. The profile shows about 310,000 distinct CDR3 sequences, roughly 25% of them singletons. Sequencing was performed on cultured PBMCs, taken from culture after CMV antigen stimulation. The receptors here all came from a human donor in good health (CMV status not recorded). Some clones in this sample may be carry-over from other donors' samples.

CDR3 in amino acids: CASSHRVGPEAFF. The DNA for the CDR3 is TGTGCCAGCAGCCACAGGGTCGGTCCTGAAGCTTTCTTT. This rearrangement joins TRBV12-3 or TRBV12-4 to TRBJ1-1; tentatively, D is TRBD1 (6 bases). Trimming removed 6 bases at V and 6 bases at J, with 14 bases between. The CDR3 is 13 residues long.

This clonotype was seen more than once but under ten times. This chain connects TRBV2 to TRBJ2-1, with 9 bases matching TRBD2. This CDR3 is built from 13 residues. The J segment lost 7 bases and the V segment lost 10 bases, leaving 8 bases of the junction unmatched. Germline CDR1 SNHLY, CDR2 FYNNEI. CDR3 in amino acids: CANLAGVGNEQFF. As DNA, the CDR3 is TGTGCCAACTTAGCGGGAGTAGGAAATGAGCAGTTCTTC.

The chain has TRBV7-9 and TRBJ2-7; D is possibly TRBD2 (6 bases). The CDR3 runs 14 residues. V lost 1 base and J 0 bases, leaving 7 bases between the germline ends. The germline V gene has CDR1 SEHNR and CDR2 FQNEAQ (reference sequence). CDR3 coding DNA: TGTGCCAGCAGCTTAGACGGGAGCTCCTACGAGCAGTACGTC. Translated: CASSLDGSSYEQYV.

Here the CDR3 DNA reads TGTGCCAGTAGTATAGCTTCGGGACAGAGAGCCTACAATGAGCAGTTCTTC. Its translation is CASSIASGQRAYNEQFF. This chain joins TRBV19 and TRBJ2-1; 7 nucleotides agree with TRBD1. After removal of 1 base from V and 2 bases from J, the junction contained 8 bases not matched to a gene. The CDR3 is made up of 17 amino acids. Germline values: CDR1 LNHDA, CDR2 SQIVND (reference sequence).

In its sample, this clonotype was seen a few times. This chain connects TRBV28 to TRBJ2-2; 7 nucleotides agree with TRBD1. The CDR3 has 18 residues. V shed 7 bases and J 0 bases; nucleotides not matched to a gene: 14. Germline V gene data show CDR1 as MDHEN and CDR2 as SYDVKM. The CDR3 DNA reads as TGTGCCAGCAACACGTATTTCGGGACAGCCTCGAACACCGGGGAGCTGTTTTTT. Translating it yields CASNTYFGTASNTGELFF.

This clonotype was observed at least ten times. The chain has TRBV7-2 and TRBJ1-3; D unresolved. There are 15 residues in the CDR3. Looked up from germline, CDR1 is SGHTA and CDR2 is FQGNSA. Trimming took off 5 bases at V and 2 bases at J, with 13 bases between the two ends. The CDR3 protein is CASSPPGVTGNTIYF. The CDR3 bases are TGTGCCAGCAGCCCCCCGGGAGTGACTGGAAACACCATATATTTT.

This clonotype appeared a few times. The J gene is TRBJ1-2, the V gene TRBV6-5; TRBD1 matches 8 bases. In germline, CDR1 is MNHEY, CDR2 SVGAGI. The CDR3 covers 15 residues. V trimming: 6 bases; J trimming: 1 base; junction bases outside the gene matches: 7. The CDR3 DNA is TGTGCCAGCAGGACCCGGGACAGGAATAACTATGGCTACACCTTC. Translation gives CASRTRDRNNYGYTF.

Many counts were recorded for this clonotype. This chain uses TRBV7-2 with TRBJ2-7, with TRBD1 identical over 9 bases. The CDR3 is made up of 15 amino acids. The V and J ends lost 2 bases and 1 base, in that order; junction bases with no gene match: 3. The germline gives CDR1 SGHTA, CDR2 FQGNSA. CDR3 nucleotides: TGTGCCAGCAGCTTAACAGGGGGCAGTTCCTACGAGCAGTACTTC. Residues: CASSLTGGSSYEQYF.

This chain connects TRBV28 to TRBJ2-6; D not resolved. Germline-derived CDR1 and CDR2 are MDHEN and SYDVKM. The CDR3 totals 14 residues. Trimming shortened V by 6 bases and J by 0 bases, and 6 bases separated the two germline ends. The CDR3 loop reads CASRMGSGANVLTF. The CDR3 DNA follows: TGTGCCAGCAGGATGGGCTCTGGGGCCAACGTCCTGACTTTC.

The chain is built from TRBV19 and TRBJ1-2; D unclear. Germline V CDR1 and CDR2: LNHDA, SQIVND (reference sequence). CDR3 length equals 16 residues. V shed 5 bases and J shed 4 bases, with 20 bases lying between them. The CDR3 loop reads CASSPLRSTIGYGYTF. The CDR3 coding sequence is TGTGCCAGTAGTCCGTTAAGATCCACGATTGGCTATGGCTACACCTTC.

This clonotype appeared many times. This sequence joins TRBV6-2 or TRBV6-3 and TRBJ2-2, with 9 bases matching TRBD1. The V gene end was trimmed by 8 bases and the J gene end by 3 bases; junction bases not matched to a gene: 4. CDR1 is MNHEY and CDR2 is SVGEGT in the germline V gene. This CDR3 is 14 amino acids long. The CDR3 coding sequence is TGTGCCAGCGGTAGGACAGGGGACACCGGGGAGCTGTTTTTT. Protein: CASGRTGDTGELFF.